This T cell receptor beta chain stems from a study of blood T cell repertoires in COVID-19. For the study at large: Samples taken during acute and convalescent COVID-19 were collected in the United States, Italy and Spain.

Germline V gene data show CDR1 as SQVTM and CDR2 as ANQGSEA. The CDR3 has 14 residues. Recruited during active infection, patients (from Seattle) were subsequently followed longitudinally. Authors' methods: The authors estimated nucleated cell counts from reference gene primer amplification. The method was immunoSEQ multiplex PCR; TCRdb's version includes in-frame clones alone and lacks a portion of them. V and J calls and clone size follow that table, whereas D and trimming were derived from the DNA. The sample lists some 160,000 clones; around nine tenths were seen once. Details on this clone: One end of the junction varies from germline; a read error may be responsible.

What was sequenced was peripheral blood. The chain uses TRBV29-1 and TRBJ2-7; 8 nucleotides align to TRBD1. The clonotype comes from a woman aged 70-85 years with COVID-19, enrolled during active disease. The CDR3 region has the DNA TGCAGCGTCGAAGGCGCAGGGGGCATCTACGAGCAGTACTTC. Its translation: CSVEGAGGIYEQYF.